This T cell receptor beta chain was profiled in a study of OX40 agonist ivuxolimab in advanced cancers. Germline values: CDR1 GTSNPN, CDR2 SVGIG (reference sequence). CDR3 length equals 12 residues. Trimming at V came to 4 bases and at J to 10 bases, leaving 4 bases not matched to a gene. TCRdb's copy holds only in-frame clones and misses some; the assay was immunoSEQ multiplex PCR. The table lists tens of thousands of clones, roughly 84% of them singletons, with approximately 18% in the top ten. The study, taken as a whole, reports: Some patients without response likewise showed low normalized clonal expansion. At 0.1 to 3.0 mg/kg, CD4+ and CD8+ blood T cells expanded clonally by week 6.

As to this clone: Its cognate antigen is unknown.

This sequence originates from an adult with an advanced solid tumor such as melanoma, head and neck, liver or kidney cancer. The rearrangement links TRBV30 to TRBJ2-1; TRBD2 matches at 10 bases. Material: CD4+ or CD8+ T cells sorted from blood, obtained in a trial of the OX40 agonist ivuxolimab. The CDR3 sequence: CAWTPGLAEQFF. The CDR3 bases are TGTGCCTGGACTCCGGGACTAGCGGAGCAGTTCTTC. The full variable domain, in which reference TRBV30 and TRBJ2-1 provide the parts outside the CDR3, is SQTIHQWPATLVQPVGSPLSLECTVEGTSNPNLYWYRQAAGRGLQLLFYSVGIGQISSEVPQNLSASRPQDRQFILSSKKLLLSDSGFYLCAWTPGLAEQFFGPGTRLTVL.